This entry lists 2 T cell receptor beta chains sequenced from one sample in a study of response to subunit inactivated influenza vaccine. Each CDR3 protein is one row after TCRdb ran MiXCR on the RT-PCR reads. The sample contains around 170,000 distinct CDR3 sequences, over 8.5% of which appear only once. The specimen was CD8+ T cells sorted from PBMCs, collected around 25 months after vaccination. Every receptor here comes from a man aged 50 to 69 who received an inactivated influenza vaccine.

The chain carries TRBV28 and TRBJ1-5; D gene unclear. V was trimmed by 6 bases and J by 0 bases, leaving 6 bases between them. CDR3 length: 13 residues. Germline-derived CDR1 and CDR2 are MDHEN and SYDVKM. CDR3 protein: CASSFHSNQPQHF. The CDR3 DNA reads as TGTGCCAGCAGCTTTCATAGCAATCAGCCCCAGCATTTT. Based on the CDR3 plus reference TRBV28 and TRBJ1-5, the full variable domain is DVKVTQSSRYLVKRTGEKVFLECVQDMDHENMFWYRQDPGLGLRLIYFSYDVKMKEKGDIPEGYSVSREKKERFSLILESASTNQTSMYLCASSFHSNQPQHFGDGTRLSIL.

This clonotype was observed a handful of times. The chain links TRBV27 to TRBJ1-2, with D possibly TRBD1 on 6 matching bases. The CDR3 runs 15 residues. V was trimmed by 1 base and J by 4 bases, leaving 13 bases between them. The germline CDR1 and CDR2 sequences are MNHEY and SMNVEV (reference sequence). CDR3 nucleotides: TGTGCCAGCAGTTTATTCCCAGGGGCATCCTATGGCTACACCTTC. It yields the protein CASSLFPGASYGYTF.